Below are 30 T cell receptor beta chains sequenced from a single sample in a study of OX40 agonist ivuxolimab in advanced cancers. Clones were sequenced by immunoSEQ multiplex PCR, and TCRdb holds only the in-frame ones, with some missing. The table lists 35,000 to 45,000 clones, 70% to 85% of them singletons, with roughly 24% in the top ten. Sequenced here: CD4+ or CD8+ T cells sorted from blood, sampled in a trial of the OX40 agonist ivuxolimab. Receptors were obtained from an adult with an advanced solid tumor such as melanoma, head and neck, liver or kidney cancer.

The genes are TRBV19 and TRBJ2-6; 7 bases agree with TRBD1. V dropped 3 bases and J dropped 0; count of bases not matched to a gene: 14. The CDR3 totals 20 residues. Germline values: CDR1 LNHDA, CDR2 SQIVND (reference sequence). The CDR3 nucleotides read TGTGCCAGTAGTATCACCGGGGACAGTAGGCGAGGCTCTGGGGCCAACGTCCTGACTTTC. This translates into CASSITGDSRRGSGANVLTF.

V usage is TRBV9 and J usage is TRBJ2-3, with 12 bases matching TRBD2. Trimming took 3 bases from V and 4 from J; bases not matched to a gene: 3. This CDR3 comprises 15 residues. Germline assignment: CDR1 SGDLS and CDR2 YYNGEE. The CDR3 DNA reads as TGTGCCAGCAGCGGCGGACTAGCGGGATCAGATACGCAGTATTTT. Amino acid sequence: CASSGGLAGSDTQYF.

V and J are TRBV6-6 and TRBJ1-1; D unresolved. The CDR3 is made up of 15 amino acids. V was trimmed by 5 bases and J by 0 bases, leaving 13 bases between them. Germline CDR1 reads MNHNY; CDR2 reads SVGAGI (reference sequence). The CDR3 reads CASSEAGALNTEAFF. The CDR3 DNA reads TGTGCCAGCAGTGAGGCCGGCGCCTTGAACACTGAAGCTTTCTTT.

The J gene is TRBJ2-3, the V gene TRBV18; 8 bases map to TRBD2. V gave up 6 bases and J gave up 1 base; unmatched junction bases: 9. In germline, CDR1 is KGHSH, CDR2 LQKENI. This CDR3 is 16 amino acids long. DNA for the CDR3: TGTGCCAGCTCCCTCAGGACTAGCCGGGGCACAGATACGCAGTATTTT. It encodes CASSLRTSRGTDTQYF.

The rearrangement uses TRBV11-2 and TRBJ1-2, with 7 positions matching TRBD1. In germline, CDR1 is SGHAT, CDR2 FQNNGV. V shed 5 bases, J shed 6 bases, and the junction held 3 bases outside the gene matches. This CDR3 region has 12 residues. CDR3 region: CASSPQGDGYTF. The CDR3 DNA is TGTGCCAGCAGCCCCCAGGGGGATGGCTACACCTTC. The full variable domain, in which reference TRBV11-2 and TRBJ1-2 provide the parts outside the CDR3, is EAGVAQSPRYKIIEKRQSVAFWCNPISGHATLYWYQQILGQGPKLLIQFQNNGVVDDSQLPKDRFSAERLKGVDSTLKIQPAKLEDSAVYLCASSPQGDGYTFGSGTRLTVV.

The chain has TRBV7-2 and TRBJ2-3; the match to TRBD2 covers 11 bases. V trimming: 5 bases; J trimming: 0 bases; junction bases outside the gene matches: 10. The CDR3 covers 18 residues. CDR1 and CDR2 (germline): SGHTA, FQGNSA. This chain's CDR3 is CASSLLAGASYSTDTQYF. In nucleotides, the CDR3 is TGTGCCAGCAGCCTACTAGCGGGGGCCAGCTATAGCACAGATACGCAGTATTTT.

This clone was seen only once. The rearrangement uses TRBV5-1 and TRBJ2-7; no firm D call. Trimming took off 3 bases at V and 1 base at J, with 8 bases between the two ends. Germline CDR1 is SGHRS and CDR2 is YFSETQ. The length of the CDR3 is 13 residues. The CDR3 sequence: CASSSGGSYEQYF. The CDR3 nucleotides are TGCGCCAGCAGCTCTGGCGGTTCCTACGAGCAGTACTTC.

This clone showed up just once. This chain links TRBV6-1 with TRBJ1-4; possible D gene TRBD1, 5 bases. Trimming pared 0 bases from V and 5 bases from J, leaving 10 bases between. This CDR3 comprises 15 residues. Germline V gives CDR1 MNHNS, CDR2 SASEGT. CDR3 amino acids: CASSEARGGNEKLFF. CDR3 DNA: TGTGCCAGCAGTGAAGCAAGGGGCGGGAATGAAAAACTGTTTTTT.

The chain is built from TRBV9 and TRBJ2-3; 8 bases line up with TRBD2. This CDR3 comprises 19 residues. The J segment lost 0 bases and the V segment lost 3 bases, leaving 15 bases of the junction unmatched. The germline gives CDR1 SGDLS, CDR2 YYNGEE. CDR3 sequence (DNA): TGTGCCAGCAGCGCTCCCGGGACTAGTGGGACTTCTAGCACAGATACGCAGTATTTT. Translating it yields CASSAPGTSGTSSTDTQYF.

The chain couples TRBV7-3 to TRBJ1-1, with D unclear. There are 13 residues in the CDR3. V lost 0 bases, J lost 4 bases, and 6 bases lay in between. Germline lookup yields CDR1 SGHTA and CDR2 FQGTGA. The DNA for the CDR3 is TGTGCCAGCAGCTTAACGGTGGGCACTGAAGCTTTCTTT. Amino acid sequence: CASSLTVGTEAFF. Supplemented by reference TRBV7-3 and TRBJ1-1, the full variable domain reads GAGVSQTPSNKVTEKGKYVELRCDPISGHTALYWYRQSLGQGPEFLIYFQGTGAADDSGLPNDRFFAVRPEGSVSTLKIQRTERGDSAVYLCASSLTVGTEAFFGQGTRLTVV.

This sequence joins TRBV18 and TRBJ2-3; D remains unclear. The V gene's germline CDR1 is KGHSH and CDR2 LQKENI. V lost 2 bases to trimming and J lost 1 base, with 7 bases between them. This CDR3 comprises 14 residues. CDR3 bases: TGTGCCAGCTCACCATGGGGTGGCACAGATACGCAGTATTTT. This encodes CASSPWGGTDTQYF.

The V call is TRBV14, the J call TRBJ2-1, with 10 bases lining up with TRBD2. Germline loops: CDR1 SGHDN, CDR2 FVKESK. J was trimmed by 3 bases and V by 4 bases; bases with no gene match: 9. The CDR3 loop spans 17 amino acids. The CDR3: CASSLLGSGGGYNEQFF. The DNA of the CDR3 is TGTGCCAGCAGCCTCCTAGGAAGCGGGGGGGGCTACAATGAGCAGTTCTTC.

This chain connects TRBV5-1 to TRBJ2-1; 10 positions match TRBD1. The CDR3 length is 14 residues. Germline-derived CDR1 and CDR2 are SGHRS and YFSETQ. Trimming took 8 bases from V and 4 from J; bases not matched to a gene: 6. In DNA form, the CDR3 reads TGCGCCAGTCGGACAGGGGGAAATTACAATGAGCAGTTCTTC. This translates into CASRTGGNYNEQFF.

This chain uses TRBV29-1 with TRBJ2-1; TRBD2 aligns across 12 bases. From germline, CDR1 is SQVTM and CDR2 ANQGSEA. Trimming removed 4 bases from V and 9 bases from J; junction bases left unmatched: 7. The CDR3 has 14 amino acids. The CDR3 coding sequence is TGCAGCGTTGGCCTAGCGGGAGGGTTAGGTGAGCAGTTCTTC. This encodes CSVGLAGGLGEQFF.

This chain links TRBV7-6 with TRBJ2-7, with D possibly matching TRBD2 (5 bases). V dropped 5 bases and J dropped 6 bases, with 17 bases sitting between them. The CDR3 is 14 amino acids. Germline CDR1 is SGHVS and CDR2 is FNYEAQ. The CDR3 here is CASSPYLSEGEQYF. The CDR3 nucleotides read TGTGCCAGCAGCCCCTACCTTAGCGAGGGCGAGCAGTACTTC.

The gene calls are TRBV5-4 and TRBJ2-1; D gene uncertain. With 5 bases removed from V and 0 bases from J, the gap between germline ends came to 9 bases. Germline V gives CDR1 SGHNT, CDR2 YYREEE (reference sequence). This CDR3 is built from 14 residues. CDR3 sequence reads: CASRELVSYNEQFF. For the CDR3, the DNA is TGTGCCAGCAGGGAGCTTGTCTCCTACAATGAGCAGTTCTTC.

The chain links TRBV27 to TRBJ1-5, with TRBD1 matching over 7 bases. The CDR3 spans 15 residues. The ends lost 0 bases at V and 3 bases at J; junction bases unmatched: 2. Germline V lookup: CDR1 MNHEY, CDR2 SMNVEV (reference sequence). CDR3 sequence: CASSLSGQLNQPQHF. CDR3 DNA sequence: TGTGCCAGCAGTTTATCGGGACAGCTCAATCAGCCCCAGCATTTT.

The chain joins TRBV7-8 to TRBJ1-2; D is unresolved. CDR3 length: 16 residues. Per germline, CDR1 SGHVS and CDR2 FQNEAQ. The V gene lost 1 base and the J gene lost 4 bases, with 16 bases spanning the gap. CDR3 loop: CASSLGQPPMGYGYTF. Written as DNA, the CDR3 is TGTGCCAGCAGCTTAGGTCAGCCCCCCATGGGCTATGGCTACACCTTC.

The chain joins TRBV19 to TRBJ2-7, with D perhaps matching TRBD1 or TRBD2 (5 bases each). Germline loops: CDR1 LNHDA, CDR2 SQIVND (reference sequence). V was trimmed by 3 bases and J by 2 bases, leaving 11 bases between them. The CDR3 loop spans 14 amino acids. Here the CDR3 DNA reads TGTGCCAGTAGTATGGGGGACGGAACCTACGAGCAGTACTTC. As protein: CASSMGDGTYEQYF.

V and J are TRBV7-6 and TRBJ1-4; D not resolved. Germline V gives CDR1 SGHVS, CDR2 FNYEAQ. This CDR3 contains 15 residues. Trimming removed 3 bases at V and 2 bases at J, with 10 bases between. DNA of the CDR3: TGTGCCAGCAGCTTCCTACAAGTGACTAATGAAAAACTGTTTTTT. Its protein product is CASSFLQVTNEKLFF.

The chain combines TRBV4-3 with TRBJ1-2; TRBD1 matches 10 bases. The CDR3 is 17 residues long. Germline V CDR1 and CDR2: LGHNA, YSLEER. Germline trimming cut 0 bases from V and 4 bases from J; bases unmatched to any gene: 8. In DNA form, the CDR3 reads TGCGCCAGCAGCCAAGATCTGCAGGACAGGGGGTCCTATGGCTACACCTTC. It encodes CASSQDLQDRGSYGYTF.

The CDR3 nucleotides are TGTGCCAGCAGCTTAGCGAGCGGGGGCTCCTACGAGCAGTACTTC. Translation: CASSLASGGSYEQYF. V and J are TRBV7-6 and TRBJ2-7; 8 nucleotides align to TRBD2. J lost 0 bases, V lost 0 bases, and 1 base had no gene match. This CDR3 has 15 residues. Germline CDR1 and CDR2: SGHVS and FNYEAQ.

The chain employs TRBV5-4 and TRBJ1-1; TRBD1 might be the D (5 bases). Germline CDR1 is SGHNT and CDR2 is YYREEE (reference sequence). The CDR3 extends over 13 amino acids. The V end was cut by 3 bases, the J end by 6 bases, with 12 bases between. Here the CDR3 DNA reads TGTGCCAGCAGCTGGGGGGGGAAGGCTGAAGCTTTCTTT. Translation gives CASSWGGKAEAFF.

This clone was observed a single time. One junction end disagrees with the germline gene, perhaps due to a read error. The J gene is TRBJ2-6, the V gene TRBV7-7; no clear D gene. The length of the CDR3 is 19 residues. CDR1 and CDR2 from the germline V gene are SSHAT and FNYEAQ (reference sequence). The CDR3 bases are TGTGCTAGCAGCCCAAGTCTAGGCCAAGGTTCCTCTGGGGCCAACGTCCTGACTTTC. This translates into CASSPSLGQGSSGANVLTF.

This clone has more than one count but fewer than ten. This rearrangement joins TRBV18 to TRBJ2-2; D uncertain. The CDR3 is 13 amino acids. The V gene lost 1 base and the J gene lost 6 bases, with 6 bases spanning the gap. Germline-derived CDR1 and CDR2 are KGHSH and LQKENI. CDR3 amino acids: CASSPLSAGELFF. The CDR3 DNA reads TGTGCCAGCTCACCACTGAGTGCCGGGGAGCTGTTTTTT.

The rearrangement uses TRBV6-4 and TRBJ1-2; D might be TRBD1 (5 bases). The CDR3 is made up of 14 amino acids. The germline V gene has CDR1 MRHNA and CDR2 SNTAGT. Trimming pared 5 bases from V and 4 bases from J, leaving 14 bases between. Here the CDR3 reads CASSPEQGGYGYTF. The CDR3 DNA follows: TGTGCCAGCAGTCCAGAGCAGGGTGGCTATGGCTACACCTTC.

The rearrangement uses TRBV6-1 and TRBJ2-1; 9 positions agree with TRBD1. The germline V gene encodes CDR1 MNHNS and CDR2 SASEGT. This CDR3 is 18 amino acids long. V dropped 0 bases and J dropped 4; count of bases not matched to a gene: 10. The CDR3 DNA reads TGTGCCAGCAGTGAAGCCCCCCAGACAGGGGGTAGATACAATGAGCAGTTCTTC. This gives the protein CASSEAPQTGGRYNEQFF.

V is TRBV7-2 and J is TRBJ2-7, with 12 nucleotides matching TRBD2. Germline CDR1 reads SGHTA; CDR2 reads FQGNSA. V shed 5 bases, J shed 6 bases, and the junction held 11 bases outside the gene matches. The CDR3 spans 16 residues. Here the CDR3 DNA reads TGTGCCAGCAGCCATCCCAGACTAGCGGGAGAGAGCGAGCAGTACTTC. Translated, it gives CASSHPRLAGESEQYF.

The V gene is TRBV7-2, the J gene TRBJ2-3, with D perhaps TRBD2 (6 bases). The germline V and J ends were trimmed by 1 base and 0 bases, with 14 bases remaining between them. CDR1 and CDR2 from the germline V gene are SGHTA and FQGNSA. This CDR3 has 17 amino acids. CDR3 residues: CASSLGGFAGSTDTQYF. CDR3 nucleotide sequence: TGTGCCAGCAGCTTAGGGGGGTTTGCGGGGAGCACAGATACGCAGTATTTT.

The chain employs TRBV28 and TRBJ2-2; D may correspond to TRBD1 or TRBD2 (5 bases each). Germline CDR1 reads MDHEN; CDR2 reads SYDVKM. The CDR3 spans 15 residues. V lost 8 bases to trimming and J lost 4 bases, with 17 bases between them. For the CDR3, the DNA is TGTGCCAGCTACAGGAACCCGGCGGGCACCGGGGAGCTGTTTTTT. This translates into CASYRNPAGTGELFF.